This T cell receptor beta chain was found in a study of beta chain features in type 1 diabetes. For the study at large: Nearly 110,000,000 sorted cells were examined across all samples.

Per donor, one heparinised blood draw averaged about 116 mL. CDR1 is SGHRS and CDR2 is YFSETQ in the germline V gene. Between the trimmed V and J ends, which lost 3 bases and 3 bases, there was a span of 13 bases. The length of the CDR3 is 14 residues. With respect to this clone: Antigen specificity is unknown.

Broader study findings: Among all four CD4+ subsets, Type 1 diabetes patients had TCRB CDR3s that were moderately but significantly shorter. Naive, central memory and Treg TCRB repertoires appeared more alike in patients than in healthy donors.

The entirety of the isolated RNA underwent reverse transcription, so expressed TCRB transcripts were sequenced. Each sample of naive, central memory or regulatory T cells had, on average, about 3.57 million reads. TCRdb keeps only in-frame clones here, not all; method: immunoSEQ multiplex PCR. The data show over 200,000 clones, 11% seen once. V usage is TRBV5-1 and J usage is TRBJ2-7; tentatively, D is TRBD1 (5 bases). The receptor comes from a man aged 25 to 40 with type 1 diabetes. The specimen was naive CD4+ T cells from blood. The DNA of the CDR3 is TGCGCCAGCAGCTCGCAGGGCCTCAGCTACGAGCAGTACTTC. Translation: CASSSQGLSYEQYF.